A selection of T cell receptor beta chains follows, all from one sample in a study of blood T cells in healthy people across ages. TCRdb reanalysed the 5' RACE reads using MiXCR and keeps one entry per CDR3 protein. The top ten clones hold around 2.9% of a sample with approximately 780,000 distinct CDR3 sequences, around 25% of them seen once. These data were likewise used in another study, on T cells of mothers and their children.

Sequenced: blood. These TCRs come from a boy under 18 in good health. CDR3s include the opening cysteine and the closing phenylalanine or tryptophan. D genes are given only for firm matches. Some rows mark clone size as missing; the rest say once, few, many or name a class of expanded clone.

CDR3 protein: CASSHVGDRQEQYF; CDR3 DNA: TGTGCCAGCAGCCACGTAGGGGACAGACAGGAGCAGTACTTC; D gene: TRBD1; V gene: TRBV7-9; J gene: TRBJ2-7; clone size: -
CDR3 protein: CASIPGQGAGEQYF; CDR3 DNA: TGTGCCAGCATTCCGGGACAGGGGGCAGGGGAGCAGTACTTC; D gene: TRBD1; V gene: TRBV28; J gene: TRBJ2-7; clone size: few
CDR3 protein: CASSLTDPNEKLFF; CDR3 DNA: TGCGCCAGCAGCCTGACAGACCCGAATGAAAAACTGTTTTTT; D gene: -; V gene: TRBV5-1; J gene: TRBJ1-4; clone size: many
CDR3 protein: CASSPLGGRQPQHF; CDR3 DNA: TGTGCCAGCAGCCCATTGGGGGGCCGTCAGCCCCAGCATTTT; D gene: -; V gene: TRBV4-2; J gene: TRBJ1-5; clone size: -
CDR3 protein: CASTPRPGYNEQFF; CDR3 DNA: TGTGCCAGCACCCCCCGGCCGGGTTACAATGAGCAGTTCTTC; D gene: -; V gene: TRBV9; J gene: TRBJ2-1; clone size: -
CDR3 protein: CASRQGDSNQQYF; CDR3 DNA: TGCGCCAGCAGACAGGGGGACTCTAACCAGCAGTACTTC; D gene: TRBD1; V gene: TRBV5-1; J gene: TRBJ2-7; clone size: few
CDR3 protein: CASSFGRDDEQFF; CDR3 DNA: TGTGCCAGCAGTTTCGGCAGAGACGATGAGCAGTTCTTC; D gene: -; V gene: TRBV6-5; J gene: TRBJ2-1; clone size: -
CDR3 protein: CSARGVLAGTYEQYF; CDR3 DNA: TGCAGTGCTAGAGGAGTTCTAGCGGGAACCTACGAGCAGTACTTC; D gene: TRBD2; V gene: TRBV20-1; J gene: TRBJ2-7; clone size: -
CDR3 protein: CASSPPWIGGGVHEQFF; CDR3 DNA: TGTGCCAGCAGTCCCCCCTGGATTGGCGGGGGGGTCCATGAGCAGTTCTTC; D gene: TRBD2; V gene: TRBV12-3/TRBV12-4; J gene: TRBJ2-1; clone size: -
CDR3 protein: CASILGRQGGYEQYF; CDR3 DNA: TGCGCCAGCATACTTGGTAGACAGGGAGGATACGAGCAGTACTTC; D gene: -; V gene: TRBV10-1; J gene: TRBJ2-7; clone size: few
CDR3 protein: CASRERVPSYEQYF; CDR3 DNA: TGTGCCAGCAGGGAAAGGGTCCCCTCCTACGAGCAGTACTTC; D gene: -; V gene: TRBV7-2; J gene: TRBJ2-7; clone size: -
CDR3 protein: CATSYQRSNQPQHF; CDR3 DNA: TGTGCCACCAGCTACCAGCGCAGCAATCAGCCCCAGCATTTT; D gene: -; V gene: TRBV15; J gene: TRBJ1-5; clone size: many
CDR3 protein: CASSRTSNHEQYF; CDR3 DNA: TGTGCCAGCAGCAGGACCTCTAACCACGAGCAGTACTTC; D gene: -; V gene: TRBV6-5; J gene: TRBJ2-7; clone size: few
CDR3 protein: CASSTRTQGVDTQYF; CDR3 DNA: TGTGCCAGCAGCACCAGGACCCAGGGAGTGGATACGCAGTATTTT; D gene: -; V gene: TRBV13; J gene: TRBJ2-3; clone size: few
CDR3 protein: CASSQDRLAIPTQYF; CDR3 DNA: TGCGCCAGCAGCCAAGATCGACTAGCGATCCCGACCCAGTACTTC; D gene: TRBD2; V gene: TRBV4-1; J gene: TRBJ2-5; clone size: few
CDR3 protein: CASSLEPRDGYTF; CDR3 DNA: TGTGCCAGCAGTTTAGAACCCCGGGATGGCTACACCTTC; D gene: -; V gene: TRBV12-3/TRBV12-4; J gene: TRBJ1-2; clone size: -
CDR3 protein: CASSSRGPYLEAQYF; CDR3 DNA: TGTGCCAGCAGTTCCAGGGGACCCTACCTGGAGGCGCAGTATTTT; D gene: -; V gene: TRBV12-3/TRBV12-4; J gene: TRBJ2-3; clone size: -
CDR3 protein: CASSLLGLQGYTF; CDR3 DNA: TGTGCCAGCAGCTTGTTAGGCTTGCAGGGCTACACCTTC; D gene: -; V gene: TRBV5-5; J gene: TRBJ1-2; clone size: -
CDR3 protein: CSGGTPWGETQYF; CDR3 DNA: TGCAGCGGCGGGACACCATGGGGAGAGACCCAGTACTTC; D gene: -; V gene: TRBV29-1; J gene: TRBJ2-5; clone size: many
CDR3 protein: CASSLGGRGQNTEAFF; CDR3 DNA: TGCGCCAGCAGCTTGGGAGGGAGGGGGCAGAACACTGAAGCTTTCTTT; D gene: TRBD1; V gene: TRBV5-1; J gene: TRBJ1-1; clone size: -
CDR3 protein: CASSFLAGSESNEQFF; CDR3 DNA: TGCGCCAGCAGCTTCCTAGCGGGGTCGGAGAGCAATGAGCAGTTCTTC; D gene: TRBD2; V gene: TRBV5-1; J gene: TRBJ2-1; clone size: few
CDR3 protein: CASSYNQETQYF; CDR3 DNA: TGTGCCAGCAGTTACAACCAAGAGACCCAGTACTTC; D gene: -; V gene: TRBV6-5; J gene: TRBJ2-5; clone size: many
CDR3 protein: CAWSVGNNQPQHF; CDR3 DNA: TGTGCCTGGAGTGTGGGGAACAATCAGCCCCAGCATTTT; D gene: -; V gene: TRBV30; J gene: TRBJ1-5; clone size: -
CDR3 protein: CASSYGDAQYF; CDR3 DNA: TGTGCCAGCAGTTACGGAGATGCGCAGTATTTT; D gene: -; V gene: TRBV6-5; J gene: TRBJ2-3; clone size: -
CDR3 protein: CAIGEGLETQYF; CDR3 DNA: TGTGCCATCGGCGAGGGTTTGGAGACCCAGTACTTC; D gene: -; V gene: TRBV10-3; J gene: TRBJ2-5; clone size: many
CDR3 protein: CASSTRVNTVAFF; CDR3 DNA: TGTGCCAGCAGCACTCGGGTAAACACTGTAGCTTTCTTT; D gene: -; V gene: TRBV7-6; J gene: TRBJ1-1; clone size: -
CDR3 protein: CASCEGGAFYSNQPQHF; CDR3 DNA: TGTGCCAGCTGTGAGGGAGGGGCTTTTTATAGCAATCAGCCCCAGCATTTT; D gene: -; V gene: TRBV28; J gene: TRBJ1-5; clone size: few
CDR3 protein: CASSDGRGYPYEQYF; CDR3 DNA: TGTGCCAGCAGCGACGGCAGGGGGTATCCCTACGAGCAGTACTTC; D gene: TRBD1; V gene: TRBV3-1; J gene: TRBJ2-7; clone size: -
CDR3 protein: CSARDGVAMGRAENEQFF; CDR3 DNA: TGCAGTGCTAGAGATGGAGTAGCCATGGGTCGTGCCGAAAATGAGCAGTTCTTC; D gene: -; V gene: TRBV20-1; J gene: TRBJ2-1; clone size: few
CDR3 protein: CASSLRGFGSPLHF; CDR3 DNA: TGTGCCAGCAGTTTACGGGGCTTCGGATCACCCCTCCACTTT; D gene: -; V gene: TRBV28; J gene: TRBJ1-6; clone size: -
CDR3 protein: CATSRARNEQFF; CDR3 DNA: TGTGCCACCAGCAGAGCCCGAAATGAGCAGTTCTTC; D gene: -; V gene: TRBV15; J gene: TRBJ2-1; clone size: -